The 3 T cell receptor delta chains below were found in one sample sequenced in a study of Vδ1+ human thymocytes (dated by TCRdb to 2016 to 2019). For sequencing, an Illumina MiSeq was employed. RNA extraction was performed with the RNeasy mini kit, and reverse transcription was done with Superscript III. CDR3 amplicons were produced by multiplex PCR using pooled V-gene forward primers and a constant-region reverse primer with Illumina adaptor overhangs. Identical DNA sequences were merged into single rows after TCRdb reprocessed the public reads with CATT. For this sample the table gives approximately 58,000 delta-chain clones, of which roughly 15% were detected only once. The ten largest clones take up about 0.38% of the sample. Study-wide findings and limitations: Unlike the oligoclonal repertoires in peripheral blood, the thymic TRG and TRD repertoires appeared highly polyclonal, with Gaussian CDR3 length distributions.

Their specific antigens are unknown. The sample taken for sequencing was Vdelta1+ gamma-delta thymocytes from the thymus. The cell subset or site label for this specimen denotes: FACS-sorted CD3+ TCRalphabeta- TCRVdelta1+ TCRVdelta2- thymocytes. The origin of the receptors is a girl under three years old who had congenital heart surgery.

This rearrangement joins TRDV1 to TRDJ1; a possible D gene is TRDD2 (6 bases). The CDR3 runs to 18 residues. The germline V gene has CDR1 TSWWSYY and CDR2 QGS. Trimming took off 4 bases at V and 0 bases at J, with 21 bases between the two ends. The CDR3 nucleotides read TGTGCTCTTGGGGCTCCTACCGGGCTGGGTGCGTACACCGATAAACTCATCTTT. Residues: CALGAPTGLGAYTDKLIF.

V gene TRDV1 combines with J gene TRDJ1, with a possible D match to TRDD3 (6 bases). CDR1 and CDR2 (germline): TSWWSYY, QGS. CDR3 length: 14 residues. V was pared by 10 bases and J by 7 bases, with 22 bases between. This CDR3 reads CAPGGPGIYVKLIF. The DNA for the CDR3 is TGTGCTCCTGGAGGTCCAGGGATATATGTTAAACTCATCTTT.

This clone was counted between two and nine times. At one boundary the junction diverges from the germline segment, which might be a read error. The chain employs TRDV1 and TRDJ1; 13 nucleotides align to TRDD3. This CDR3 spans 23 amino acids. CDR1 TSWWSYY and CDR2 QGS come from the germline V gene. CDR3 nucleotide sequence: TGTGCTCTTGGGAAACTGGGGTCTTCCTACGTACTGGGGGATACGAGGTACACCGATAAACTCATCTTT. It yields the protein CALGKLGSSYVLGDTRYTDKLIF.